One and the same sample provided the 19 T cell receptor beta chains below, sequenced in a study of T cells after yellow fever vaccination. TCRdb re-called the 5' RACE reads with MiXCR, one entry per CDR3 protein. The table records around 120,000 distinct CDR3 sequences, approximately 7.1% of them present only once. The starting material was CD4+ T cells sorted from PBMCs, obtained more than 35 days after the first yellow fever vaccination. The receptor source for this set is a man aged 18 to 29 who received the YFV17D yellow fever vaccine.

This clonotype occurred many times. The chain couples TRBV7-2 to TRBJ1-1; maybe TRBD1 (5 bases). The CDR3 covers 16 residues. The germline V gene encodes CDR1 SGHTA and CDR2 FQGNSA. The ends were cut back, 4 bases at V and 0 bases at J, with 15 bases in the middle. The CDR3 loop is CASSSLARALNTEAFF. The CDR3 nucleotides read TGTGCCAGCAGCTCCCTGGCCAGGGCGCTGAACACTGAAGCTTTCTTT. The variable domain in full, completed from reference TRBV7-2 and TRBJ1-1, reads GAGVSQSPSNKVTEKGKDVELRCDPISGHTALYWYRQSLGQGLEFLIYFQGNSAPDKSGLPSDRFSAERTGGSVSTLTIQRTQQEDSAVYLCASSSLARALNTEAFFGQGTRLTVV.

This clonotype was seen at least ten times. The rearrangement links TRBV20-1 to TRBJ2-7; D gene unclear. CDR3 length: 12 residues. Germline loops: CDR1 DFQATT, CDR2 SNEGSKA (reference sequence). V gave up 3 bases and J gave up 3 bases, with 9 bases separating them. This chain's CDR3 is CSASAGSYEQYF. CDR3 nucleotides: TGCAGTGCTAGTGCAGGAAGCTACGAGCAGTACTTC.

This clonotype appeared many times. The rearrangement uses TRBV12-3 or TRBV12-4 and TRBJ1-1, with TRBD1 as a possible D gene (5 bases). V was pared by 6 bases and J by 6 bases, with 20 bases between. The CDR3 loop spans 15 amino acids. The CDR3 DNA reads TGTGCCAGCAGCCTAGTCCGGGACTATTTTGCTGAAGCTTTCTTT. Its protein product is CASSLVRDYFAEAFF.

This clonotype occurred a few times. This chain uses TRBV7-8 with TRBJ2-6; D remains unclear. This CDR3 has 16 residues. Germline CDR1 is SGHVS and CDR2 is FQNEAQ. Trimming removed 1 base from V and 0 bases from J, with 7 bases in between. The CDR3 DNA reads as TGTGCCAGCAGCTTAGTCCCTATCTCTGGGGCCAACGTCCTGACTTTC. Amino acid sequence: CASSLVPISGANVLTF.

A note on this clonotype: This may be a read error: a much more frequent sequence differs by one nucleotide. This sequence joins TRBV7-9 and TRBJ2-5; D unresolved. This CDR3 is built from 13 residues. Germline CDR1 and CDR2: SEHNR and FQNEAQ (reference sequence). V lost 5 bases and J 7 bases, leaving 14 bases between the germline ends. The DNA of the CDR3 is TGTGCCAGCAGCATGGGCGGCTCCGGGACCCAGTACTTC. This encodes CASSMGGSGTQYF.

This clonotype was seen repeatedly, ten times or more. The CDR3: CASSLQGSYNSPLHF. The DNA for the CDR3 is TGTGCCAGCAGCTTACAGGGCTCCTATAATTCACCCCTCCACTTT. The rearrangement joins TRBV7-2 to TRBJ1-6, with D maybe TRBD1 (5 bases). CDR1 and CDR2 from the germline V gene are SGHTA and FQGNSA. The CDR3 is 15 residues long. V dropped 2 bases and J dropped 0 bases, with 5 bases sitting between them.

This clonotype was picked up many times. This chain joins TRBV5-4 and TRBJ2-2, with 8 bases aligning to TRBD2. This CDR3 contains 15 residues. Germline V gives CDR1 SGHNT, CDR2 YYREEE (reference sequence). V shed 5 bases, J shed 4 bases, and the junction held 7 bases outside the gene matches. DNA for the CDR3: TGTGCCAGCAGGGGAGCGGGGGACCTCACCGGGGAGCTGTTTTTT. Translated, it gives CASRGAGDLTGELFF.

This clonotype occurred many times. This chain uses TRBV29-1 with TRBJ2-1, with 8 bases identical to TRBD2. The J segment lost 6 bases and the V segment lost 7 bases, leaving 5 bases of the junction unmatched. CDR3 length: 12 residues. Germline CDR1 and CDR2: SQVTM and ANQGSEA. CDR3 sequence reads: CSGTLAANEQFF. The CDR3 DNA is TGCAGCGGTACACTAGCGGCCAATGAGCAGTTCTTC.

This clonotype showed up many times. The CDR3, as DNA: TGTGCCAGCAGTTTAGGAGGGTTAGGCGGTCAGCCCCAGCATTTT. Protein sequence: CASSLGGLGGQPQHF. The chain carries TRBV12-3 or TRBV12-4 and TRBJ1-5; no reliable D call. This CDR3 region has 15 residues. Trimming removed 1 base from V and 6 bases from J, with 13 bases in between.

This clonotype was recorded at least ten times. The rearrangement joins TRBV12-3 or TRBV12-4 to TRBJ1-2; D might be TRBD1 (6 bases). V was pared by 5 bases and J by 5 bases, with 18 bases between. The CDR3 has 15 residues. CDR3 region: CASSLREGTTYGYTF. CDR3 in DNA: TGTGCCAGCAGTCTAAGAGAGGGGACAACGTATGGCTACACCTTC.

This clonotype was seen at least ten times. This sequence joins TRBV4-3 and TRBJ2-2; D remains unclear. V was trimmed by 3 bases and J by 7 bases, leaving 12 bases between them. Germline CDR1 and CDR2: LGHNA and YSLEER. This CDR3 is 14 amino acids long. The DNA for the CDR3 is TGCGCCAGCAGCCAGCGATGGCGGTTCGGGGAGCTGTTTTTT. Encoded protein: CASSQRWRFGELFF.

This clonotype was observed at least ten times. The rearrangement uses TRBV7-6 and TRBJ1-1; D is ambiguous. From germline, CDR1 is SGHVS and CDR2 FNYEAQ. This CDR3 region has 16 residues. Deletions cut 5 bases from V and 1 base from J, with 17 bases between. CDR3 in amino acids: CASSPGQTWGNTEAFF. The CDR3 region has the DNA TGTGCCAGCAGCCCCGGGCAAACGTGGGGGAACACTGAAGCTTTCTTT.

This clonotype was picked up many times. The chain recombines TRBV4-3 with TRBJ2-1; weak D call: TRBD1 (5 bases). CDR1 and CDR2 from the germline V gene are LGHNA and YSLEER. V dropped 3 bases and J dropped 6 bases, with 9 bases sitting between them. This CDR3 is 13 amino acids long. For the CDR3, the DNA is TGCGCCAGCAGCCAGGGCAGGGTCAATGAGCAGTTCTTC. This encodes CASSQGRVNEQFF.

This clonotype was seen only a few times. The chain links TRBV7-2 to TRBJ2-7, with TRBD2 identical over 9 bases. Germline assignment: CDR1 SGHTA and CDR2 FQGNSA. The V segment lost 1 base and the J segment 2 bases; nucleotides outside the gene matches: 3. This CDR3 is built from 15 residues. CDR3 bases: TGTGCCAGCAGCTTAGTGCGGGGGGGAGCCTACGAGCAGTACTTC. This translates into CASSLVRGGAYEQYF.

This clonotype has ten or more counts. The V call is TRBV7-8, the J call TRBJ1-2, with D tentatively TRBD1 (5 bases). CDR1 SGHVS and CDR2 FQNEAQ come from the germline V gene. The V and J ends lost 2 bases and 2 bases respectively, with 9 bases between them. There are 14 residues in the CDR3. The CDR3 here is CASSLPPGNYGYTF. In DNA, the CDR3 is TGTGCCAGCAGCTTACCGCCAGGGAACTATGGCTACACCTTC.

This clonotype was observed at least ten times. The chain joins TRBV5-1 to TRBJ2-3, with 9 bases that match TRBD2. Germline CDR1 and CDR2: SGHRS and YFSETQ. The CDR3 has 16 residues. Losses at the gene ends were 8 bases for V and 0 bases for J; bases not matched to a gene: 10. CDR3: CASSGGAGLSTDTQYF. CDR3 bases: TGCGCCAGTAGCGGGGGAGCCGGTCTTAGCACAGATACGCAGTATTTT.

This clonotype was seen ten or more times. The chain combines TRBV28 with TRBJ2-3; 10 nucleotides agree with TRBD2. J was trimmed by 5 bases and V by 3 bases; bases with no gene match: 2. CDR3 length: 14 residues. In germline, CDR1 is MDHEN, CDR2 SYDVKM. CDR3 protein: CASSLTSGQDTQYF. In DNA, the CDR3 is TGTGCCAGCAGTTTGACTAGCGGGCAAGATACGCAGTATTTT.

This clonotype was counted ten times or more. This sequence joins TRBV29-1 and TRBJ2-3; 7 bases agree with TRBD1. The CDR3 sequence is 15 residues long. Unmatched junction bases numbered 10, after V lost 2 bases and J lost 5 bases. Germline V CDR1 and CDR2: SQVTM, ANQGSEA. CDR3 nucleotide sequence: TGCAGCGTTGAAACCTACAGGGGAATGGTAGATACGCAGTATTTT. This gives the protein CSVETYRGMVDTQYF.

Ten or more counts support this clonotype. CDR3 nucleotides: TGTGCCAGCAGCCCCTCCCGGACCGGGACAGGGTTGCACACTGAAGCTTTCTTT. It translates to CASSPSRTGTGLHTEAFF. This chain uses TRBV7-3 with TRBJ1-1; 9 bases are a match to TRBD1. CDR1 is SGHTA, CDR2 FQGTGA, per germline. The CDR3 is made up of 18 amino acids. With 5 bases clipped from V and 3 bases from J, the junction kept 16 bases outside the gene matches. Supplemented by reference TRBV7-3 and TRBJ1-1, the full variable domain reads GAGVSQTPSNKVTEKGKYVELRCDPISGHTALYWYRQSLGQGPEFLIYFQGTGAADDSGLPNDRFFAVRPEGSVSTLKIQRTERGDSAVYLCASSPSRTGTGLHTEAFFGQGTRLTVV.